This T cell receptor beta chain was observed in a study of chemoradiotherapy in HPV16-positive cancers. Study summary: Functional T-cell assays on a couple of HPV16-positive patients' cells defined candidate HPV-specific clones and common TCR motifs.

In regard to this clone: The antigen remains undetermined.

Per the germline V gene, CDR1 is MNHEY and CDR2 is SMNVEV (reference sequence). The CDR3 is 16 amino acids. The junction had 9 bases not matched to a gene; V was cut back by 9 bases and J by 0 bases. Samples were taken several times over chemoradiotherapy. Study observations and caveats: For HPV16-positive patients, expanding HPV-responsive T cells associated with longer recurrence-free survival. During treatment, candidate HPV-specific clones and E7-related motifs expanded in tumor.

Sequenced by immunoSEQ multiplex PCR; TCRdb stores in-frame clones only, minus some. The table lists 12,000 or so clones, 75% to 80% of them singletons. This material was obtained from a patient who underwent chemoradiotherapy. This TCR came from a human donor with HPV-associated anogenital cancer. The chain joins TRBV27 to TRBJ1-3, with 9 bases aligning to TRBD1. CDR3 region: CASNQGQGTSGNTIYF. The CDR3 DNA sequence: TGTGCCAGTAATCAAGGACAGGGGACCTCTGGAAACACCATATATTTT.